This T cell receptor (beta chain) is from a study of beta chain features in type 1 diabetes. Study outcomes and limitations: Using cDNA template may skew counts toward highly expressing activated cells. When Type 1 diabetes patients were examined, their TCRB CDR3s proved moderately but significantly shorter in all four CD4+ subsets. Compared to healthy donors, patients appeared to have naive, central memory and Treg TCRB repertoires that were more alike.

Note on this clone: The antigen remains undetermined.

The authors sorted CD4+ naive, central memory, regulatory and stem cell-like memory cells via CD45RO/CCR7/CD25/CD127/CD95/CD27. Reverse transcribing all isolated RNA meant expressed TCRB transcripts were sequenced. Sequenced by immunoSEQ multiplex PCR; TCRdb stores in-frame clones only, minus some. Of 110,000 or so clones in the sample, 30% to 40% were seen once. In germline, CDR1 is SGHDT, CDR2 YYEEEE. The ends were cut back, 6 bases at V and 3 bases at J, with 12 bases in the middle. The CDR3 sequence is 13 residues long. The rearrangement uses TRBV5-6 and TRBJ1-1; tentatively, D is TRBD1 (5 bases). The receptor was derived from a woman in her late teens or twenties in good health. Sequenced: stem cell memory CD4+ T cells from blood. This chain's CDR3 is CASTRRGDTEAFF. The CDR3 region has the DNA TGTGCCAGCACGCGGCGGGGGGACACTGAAGCTTTCTTT.